The 9 T cell receptor beta chains reported below all come from one sample, sequenced in a study of cytomegalovirus exposure and HLA in healthy donors. In the PCR, 60 Vbeta and 13 Jbeta primers were used. TCRdb's copy holds only in-frame clones and misses some; the assay was immunoSEQ multiplex PCR. The sample's table shows some 140,000 clones. Specimen: PBMCs. Every receptor here comes from a woman aged 55-69 years in good health and CMV-seronegative.

This chain joins TRBV27 and TRBJ2-1, with TRBD2 matching over 8 bases. The V and J ends lost 6 bases and 7 bases, in that order; junction bases with no gene match: 8. The CDR3 is made up of 14 amino acids. Looked up from germline, CDR1 is MNHEY and CDR2 is SMNVEV (reference sequence). CDR3 coding DNA: TGTGCCAGCAGCGGAGCGGGGGCCCGGAATGAGCAGTTCTTC. It codes for CASSGAGARNEQFF.

J is TRBJ1-3 and V is TRBV9; the D gene is possibly TRBD1 (5 bases). The length of the CDR3 is 15 residues. The germline V gene has CDR1 SGDLS and CDR2 YYNGEE. V was shortened by 3 bases and J by 2 bases, with 12 bases between the two germline ends. The CDR3 coding sequence is TGTGCCAGCAGCGGGGGGGGTCTTCCTGGAAACACCATATATTTT. Translating it yields CASSGGGLPGNTIYF.

V usage is TRBV7-3 and J usage is TRBJ2-7, with D maybe TRBD1 (5 bases). Looked up from germline, CDR1 is SGHTA and CDR2 is FQGTGA. Between the trimmed V and J ends, which lost 5 bases and 6 bases, there was a span of 14 bases. This CDR3 is 13 amino acids long. The CDR3 nucleotides are TGTGCCAGCAGCCCTCAAGGGGTTCGCGAGCAGTACTTC. This translates into CASSPQGVREQYF.

The V gene is TRBV7-9, the J gene TRBJ2-3, with D unresolved. Germline-derived CDR1 and CDR2 are SEHNR and FQNEAQ (reference sequence). Trimming took 3 bases from V and 0 from J, leaving 16 bases between them. This CDR3 spans 17 amino acids. CDR3 protein: CASSFPRARTSTDTQYF. The CDR3 DNA reads as TGTGCCAGCAGCTTTCCCCGCGCCCGAACCAGCACAGATACGCAGTATTTT.

J is TRBJ1-1 and V is TRBV5-1; D is undetermined. Germline V gives CDR1 SGHRS, CDR2 YFSETQ. This CDR3 region has 14 residues. Between the trimmed V and J ends, which lost 5 bases and 4 bases, there was a span of 15 bases. The DNA of the CDR3 is TGCGCCAGCAGTCCCGGGGAGGGTATCACTGAAGCTTTCTTT. Residues: CASSPGEGITEAFF.

V gene TRBV6-5 combines with J gene TRBJ2-7; TRBD1 aligns across 7 bases. Germline loops: CDR1 MNHEY, CDR2 SVGAGI. The CDR3 has 15 amino acids. J was trimmed by 1 base and V by 6 bases; bases with no gene match: 9. For the CDR3, the DNA is TGTGCCAGCAGACCAAGGTGGACAGGATCCTACGAGCAGTACTTC. Encoded protein: CASRPRWTGSYEQYF.

The chain combines TRBV5-1 with TRBJ2-7, with TRBD1 matching over 7 bases. Germline loops: CDR1 SGHRS, CDR2 YFSETQ. This CDR3 contains 14 residues. V dropped 2 bases and J dropped 3; count of bases not matched to a gene: 5. The CDR3 is CASSLQQGNYEQYF. Written as DNA, the CDR3 is TGCGCCAGCAGCTTACAACAGGGGAACTACGAGCAGTACTTC.

The chain is built from TRBV7-2 and TRBJ2-7; 11 bases align to TRBD1. The CDR3 has 16 amino acids. Germline loops: CDR1 SGHTA, CDR2 FQGNSA. V lost 8 bases and J lost 1; bases outside the gene matches: 10. In nucleotides, the CDR3 is TGTGCCAGCTCCCCGAGGGGACAGGGGGGGTCCTACGAGCAGTACTTC. Protein sequence: CASSPRGQGGSYEQYF.

V gene TRBV28 combines with J gene TRBJ2-7, with 8 bases aligning to TRBD1. The CDR3 sequence is 13 residues long. Germline V gene lookup returns CDR1 MDHEN and CDR2 SYDVKM. The ends lost 7 bases at V and 6 bases at J; junction bases unmatched: 8. The CDR3 nucleotides read TGTGCCAGCATTCACTCACAGGGGGGCGAGCAGTACTTC. It specifies CASIHSQGGEQYF.